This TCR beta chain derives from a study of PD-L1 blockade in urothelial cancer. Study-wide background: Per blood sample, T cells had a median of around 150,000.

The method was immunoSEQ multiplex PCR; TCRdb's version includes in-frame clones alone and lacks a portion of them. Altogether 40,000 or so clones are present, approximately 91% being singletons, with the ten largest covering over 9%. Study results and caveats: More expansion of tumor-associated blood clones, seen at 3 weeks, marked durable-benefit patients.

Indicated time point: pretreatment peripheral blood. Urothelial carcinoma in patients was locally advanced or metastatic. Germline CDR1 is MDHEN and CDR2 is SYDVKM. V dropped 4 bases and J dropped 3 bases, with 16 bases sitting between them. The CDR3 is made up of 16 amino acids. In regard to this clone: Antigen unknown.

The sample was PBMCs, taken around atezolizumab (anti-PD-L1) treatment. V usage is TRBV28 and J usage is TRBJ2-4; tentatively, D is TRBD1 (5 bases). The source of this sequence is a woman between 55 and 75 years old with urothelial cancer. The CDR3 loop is CASSYQGIVDKNIQYF. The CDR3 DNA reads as TGTGCCAGCAGTTATCAGGGAATCGTAGACAAAAACATTCAGTACTTC.